This passage covers 27 T cell receptor beta chains from one sample sequenced in a study of OX40 agonist ivuxolimab in advanced cancers. Measured with immunoSEQ multiplex PCR; TCRdb has only the in-frame clones, and not every one. The sample yields 70,000 to 80,000 clones, 75% to 95% seen once. Specimen: CD4+ or CD8+ T cells sorted from blood, collected in a trial of the OX40 agonist ivuxolimab. These receptor sequences come from an adult with an advanced solid tumor such as melanoma, head and neck, liver or kidney cancer.

The chain has TRBV6-6 and TRBJ1-5; 9 positions match TRBD1. This CDR3 is 16 amino acids long. The junction had 2 bases not matched to a gene; V was cut back by 2 bases and J by 0 bases. Germline CDR1 reads MNHNY; CDR2 reads SVGAGI (reference sequence). The CDR3 here is CASSYQTGGSNQPQHF. The CDR3 DNA follows: TGTGCCAGCAGTTACCAGACAGGGGGTAGCAATCAGCCCCAGCATTTT.

The chain uses TRBV9 and TRBJ2-1; 9 bases fit TRBD2. Per the germline V gene, CDR1 is SGDLS and CDR2 is YYNGEE. Losses at the gene ends were 2 bases for V and 9 bases for J; bases not matched to a gene: 9. The length of the CDR3 is 15 residues. The CDR3 reads CASSVFAGGPTEQFF. DNA for the CDR3: TGTGCCAGCAGCGTTTTTGCGGGAGGGCCTACTGAGCAGTTCTTC.

The chain joins TRBV21-1 to TRBJ2-7; whether TRBD1, the table's D call, matches the DNA was not checked. TRBV21-1 is a documented pseudogene. The CDR3 consists of 15 residues. The CDR3 is CASTPTQGGPHEQYF. In DNA form, the CDR3 reads TGTGCCAGCACCCCCACTCAAGGGGGCCCCCACGAGCAGTACTTC.

This rearrangement joins TRBV27 to TRBJ1-2, with 7 bases matching TRBD1. The CDR3 extends over 15 amino acids. CDR1 is MNHEY and CDR2 is SMNVEV in the germline V gene (reference sequence). The V gene end was trimmed by 6 bases and the J gene end by 5 bases; junction bases not matched to a gene: 12. The DNA of the CDR3 is TGTGCCAGCAGGCCAGGGGGAGGGGTAAGGTATGGCTACACCTTC. Protein sequence: CASRPGGGVRYGYTF.

The chain employs TRBV27 and TRBJ1-6; the D gene is possibly TRBD1 (6 bases). This CDR3 spans 15 amino acids. From germline, CDR1 is MNHEY and CDR2 SMNVEV (reference sequence). The ends were cut back, 4 bases at V and 11 bases at J, with 18 bases in the middle. The CDR3, as DNA: TGTGCCAGCAGTTCCCCGGGACACCTGATTCCACCCCTCCACTTT. Amino acids: CASSSPGHLIPPLHF.

In this sample, this clone turned up once. V usage is TRBV19 and J usage is TRBJ2-5; D is undetermined. Germline V CDR1 and CDR2: LNHDA, SQIVND (reference sequence). V was shortened by 3 bases and J by 2 bases, with 10 bases between the two germline ends. CDR3 length: 14 amino acids. This CDR3 is CASSMSAIQETQYF. CDR3 nucleotide sequence: TGTGCCAGTAGTATGTCTGCAATTCAAGAGACCCAGTACTTC.

This chain connects TRBV9 to TRBJ2-7; 8 positions agree with TRBD1. The V gene end was trimmed by 4 bases and the J gene end by 4 bases; junction bases not matched to a gene: 7. The length of the CDR3 is 14 residues. CDR1 is SGDLS, CDR2 YYNGEE, per germline. CDR3 in amino acids: CASSPWTGLYEQYF. As DNA, the CDR3 is TGTGCCAGCAGCCCTTGGACAGGGCTATACGAGCAGTACTTC.

The chain combines TRBV28 with TRBJ2-7, with 10 positions matching TRBD2. CDR1 is MDHEN, CDR2 SYDVKM, per germline. The CDR3 is 14 residues long. V lost 4 bases and J lost 3; bases outside the gene matches: 3. The CDR3 region is CASSSRTSGYEQYF. The CDR3 DNA sequence: TGTGCCAGCAGTTCTCGGACTAGCGGCTACGAGCAGTACTTC. Together with reference TRBV28 and TRBJ2-7, the CDR3 gives the full variable domain: DVKVTQSSRYLVKRTGEKVFLECVQDMDHENMFWYRQDPGLGLRLIYFSYDVKMKEKGDIPEGYSVSREKKERFSLILESASTNQTSMYLCASSSRTSGYEQYFGPGTRLTVT.

The table lists this clone with a few counts. The V call is TRBV30, the J call TRBJ2-7, with D perhaps TRBD1 (6 bases). CDR3 length: 14 amino acids. Trimming removed 0 bases from V and 4 bases from J, with 13 bases in between. CDR1 GTSNPN and CDR2 SVGIG come from the germline V gene (reference sequence). The CDR3 DNA sequence: TGTGCCTGGAGTGTTCCGGGACACAGTTACGAGCAGTACTTC. This gives the protein CAWSVPGHSYEQYF.

The V gene is TRBV12-5, the J gene TRBJ1-5; 10 bases agree with TRBD1. Germline V lookup: CDR1 LGHNT, CDR2 FRNRAP. This CDR3 region has 17 residues. After removal of 2 bases from V and 5 bases from J, the junction contained 9 bases not matched to a gene. The CDR3 DNA reads as TGTGCTAGTGGTTTGCCTTCCGGGACAGGGGAATATCAGCCCCAGCATTTT. Translation: CASGLPSGTGEYQPQHF.

The chain couples TRBV7-9 to TRBJ2-7; D may be TRBD1 (5 bases). Trimming cost V 5 bases and J 0 bases, with 8 bases left between them. This CDR3 contains 13 residues. In germline, CDR1 is SEHNR, CDR2 FQNEAQ (reference sequence). The CDR3 spells CASSPTVSYEQYF. The DNA of the CDR3 is TGTGCCAGCAGCCCGACAGTCTCCTACGAGCAGTACTTC.

The chain is built from TRBV2 and TRBJ1-3; a weak D match, TRBD1 (6 bases). The CDR3 has 14 residues. Trimming left V 2 bases short and J 2 bases short, with 7 bases between. Germline V lookup: CDR1 SNHLY, CDR2 FYNNEI. The CDR3 here is CASSERDTGNTIYF. The CDR3 bases are TGTGCCAGCAGTGAACGGGACACTGGAAACACCATATATTTT.

The chain carries TRBV6-6 and TRBJ2-7; D not certain. CDR3 length: 13 residues. Per the germline V gene, CDR1 is MNHNY and CDR2 is SVGAGI (reference sequence). V was cut by 4 bases and J by 0 bases, with 7 bases left in between. As DNA, the CDR3 is TGTGCCAGCAGTTTGGGATACTCCTACGAGCAGTACTTC. It encodes CASSLGYSYEQYF.

Notes on this clone: This sample includes further DNA sequences coding for the same CDR3. V gene TRBV6-5 combines with J gene TRBJ1-1; unclear D gene. Germline lookup yields CDR1 MNHEY and CDR2 SVGAGI. The V end was cut by 2 bases, the J end by 4 bases, with 5 bases between. CDR3 length equals 12 residues. The CDR3 coding sequence is TGTGCCAGCAGTTACGGTGGCACTGAAGCTTTCTTT. Translation gives CASSYGGTEAFF.

The chain couples TRBV11-1 to TRBJ1-2; no definite D call. The germline V gene has CDR1 SGHAT and CDR2 FQDESV (reference sequence). The CDR3 sequence is 13 residues long. V was cut by 1 base and J by 0 bases, with 3 bases left in between. The CDR3 spells CASSLGANYGYTF. The CDR3 nucleotides read TGTGCCAGCAGCTTAGGAGCTAACTATGGCTACACCTTC.

This rearrangement joins TRBV19 to TRBJ2-7; TRBD1 is a possible D gene (6 bases). V was clipped by 3 bases and J by 6 bases, with 12 bases between them. CDR1 is LNHDA and CDR2 is SQIVND in the germline V gene (reference sequence). This CDR3 region has 13 residues. The CDR3 DNA follows: TGTGCCAGTAGTATCACCCAGGGGAGCGAGCAGTACTTC. Protein product: CASSITQGSEQYF. Looking up the rest from reference TRBV19 and TRBJ2-7 gives the full variable domain: DGGITQSPKYLFRKEGQNVTLSCEQNLNHDAMYWYRQDPGQGLRLIYYSQIVNDFQKGDIAEGYSVSREKKESFPLTVTSAQKNPTAFYLCASSITQGSEQYFGPGTRLTVT.

This clone has a handful of counts. The rearrangement links TRBV4-1 to TRBJ1-1; D not certain. This CDR3 spans 14 amino acids. The germline V gene encodes CDR1 MGHRA and CDR2 YSYEKL. Trimming took 0 bases from V and 10 from J, leaving 15 bases between them. The CDR3 DNA reads as TGCGCCAGCAGCCAAGACTCAGGCCCTCCGGGAGCTTTCTTT. It codes for CASSQDSGPPGAFF.

The V gene is TRBV27, the J gene TRBJ1-4, with no clear D. Germline V gene sequence: CDR1 MNHEY, CDR2 SMNVEV (reference sequence). CDR3 length: 14 amino acids. Trimming stripped 3 bases from V and 3 bases from J, with 8 bases between. The CDR3 is CASSLALANEKLFF. In nucleotides, the CDR3 is TGTGCCAGCAGTTTGGCGCTTGCTAATGAAAAACTGTTTTTT.

The chain combines TRBV5-6 with TRBJ2-2; D gene unclear. V lost 0 bases and J 2 bases, leaving 11 bases between the germline ends. This CDR3 spans 16 amino acids. Per the germline V gene, CDR1 is SGHDT and CDR2 is YYEEEE. CDR3: CASSLAASLNTGELFF. The CDR3 DNA sequence: TGTGCCAGCAGCTTGGCCGCATCACTTAACACCGGGGAGCTGTTTTTT.

The chain combines TRBV20-1 with TRBJ2-1; D is unresolved. The CDR3 consists of 11 residues. Trimming took off 2 bases at V and 8 bases at J, with 7 bases between the two ends. CDR1 is DFQATT and CDR2 is SNEGSKA in the germline V gene (reference sequence). CDR3 sequence (DNA): TGCAGTGCTAGACAGCCCTATGAGCAGTTCTTC. Protein: CSARQPYEQFF.

A note on this clone: At one of its ends the junction is not consistent with the germline gene, which may arise from a read error. This sequence joins TRBV7-9 and TRBJ1-1, with D unclear. CDR3 size: 10 residues. CDR1 and CDR2 (germline): SEHNR, FQNEAQ (reference sequence). The chain's CDR3 is CASSHTEAFF. CDR3 DNA sequence: TGTGCCAGCAGCCACACGGAAGCTTTCTTT.

The chain has TRBV19 and TRBJ1-4; a weak D match, TRBD1 (6 bases). Trimming took off 4 bases at V and 5 bases at J, with 11 bases between the two ends. CDR1 and CDR2 from the germline V gene are LNHDA and SQIVND (reference sequence). The CDR3 is made up of 14 amino acids. The CDR3, as DNA: TGTGCCAGTAGTAAGGACAGCCAGAATGAAAAACTGTTTTTT. It yields the protein CASSKDSQNEKLFF.

The J gene is TRBJ1-1, the V gene TRBV6-5; TRBD1 aligns across 9 bases. V shed 4 bases and J 6 bases; nucleotides not matched to a gene: 3. This CDR3 region has 13 residues. Germline values: CDR1 MNHEY, CDR2 SVGAGI. CDR3 sequence: CASSSTGGAEAFF. CDR3 sequence (DNA): TGTGCCAGCAGTTCGACAGGGGGGGCTGAAGCTTTCTTT.

The V call is TRBV7-9, the J call TRBJ1-5, with D perhaps TRBD1 (5 bases). This CDR3 spans 14 amino acids. Germline CDR1 is SEHNR and CDR2 is FQNEAQ (reference sequence). V was pared by 1 base and J by 6 bases, with 10 bases between. DNA of the CDR3: TGTGCCAGCAGCTTAGAAGGGGCAGGTCAGCCCCAGCATTTT. It encodes CASSLEGAGQPQHF.

V is TRBV18 and J is TRBJ1-1, with D hard to call. The CDR3 consists of 17 residues. Deletions cut 2 bases from V and 1 base from J, with 17 bases between. Germline CDR1 is KGHSH and CDR2 is LQKENI. The CDR3 here is CASSPENLGAGNTEAFF. The CDR3, as DNA: TGTGCCAGCTCACCAGAGAACCTTGGAGCGGGGAACACTGAAGCTTTCTTT.

The chain links TRBV27 to TRBJ2-7; a weak D match, TRBD1 (6 bases). Germline V lookup: CDR1 MNHEY, CDR2 SMNVEV (reference sequence). The CDR3 is 14 amino acids. Trimming took 3 bases from V and 2 from J, leaving 11 bases between them. The CDR3 DNA reads TGTGCCAGCAGTTTTTTGGACAGCCCCTACGAGCAGTACTTC. Translated, it gives CASSFLDSPYEQYF.

The chain is built from TRBV9 and TRBJ2-2; D unresolved. V was pared by 0 bases and J by 8 bases, with 2 bases between. CDR1 is SGDLS, CDR2 YYNGEE, per germline. The CDR3 extends over 11 amino acids. The CDR3 here is CASSVVGELFF. CDR3 DNA sequence: TGTGCCAGCAGCGTAGTGGGGGAGCTGTTTTTT.